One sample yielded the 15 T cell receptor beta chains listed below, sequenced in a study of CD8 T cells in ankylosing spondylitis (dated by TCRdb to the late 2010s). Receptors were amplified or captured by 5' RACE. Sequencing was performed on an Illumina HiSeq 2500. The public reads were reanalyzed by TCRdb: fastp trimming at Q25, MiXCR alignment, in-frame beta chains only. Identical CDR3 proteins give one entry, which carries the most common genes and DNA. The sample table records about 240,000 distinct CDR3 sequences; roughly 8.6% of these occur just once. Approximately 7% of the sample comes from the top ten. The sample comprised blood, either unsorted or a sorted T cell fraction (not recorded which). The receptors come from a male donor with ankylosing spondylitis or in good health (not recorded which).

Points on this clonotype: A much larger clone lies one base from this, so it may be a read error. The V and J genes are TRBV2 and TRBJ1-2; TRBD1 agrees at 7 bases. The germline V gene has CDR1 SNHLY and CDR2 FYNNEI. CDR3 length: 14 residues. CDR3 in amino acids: CSSSFGQVDYGYTF. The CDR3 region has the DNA TGTTCCAGCAGTTTTGGACAGGTCGACTATGGCTACACCTTC.

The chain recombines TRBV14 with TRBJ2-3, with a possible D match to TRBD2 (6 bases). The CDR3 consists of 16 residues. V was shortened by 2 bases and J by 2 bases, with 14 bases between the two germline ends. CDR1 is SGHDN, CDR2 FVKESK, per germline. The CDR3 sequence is CASSQSRGRLTDTQYF. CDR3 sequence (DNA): TGTGCCAGCAGCCAAAGCCGGGGGAGACTCACAGATACGCAGTATTTT.

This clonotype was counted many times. The CDR3 protein is CASRQGAGYTF. Here the CDR3 DNA reads TGTGCCAGCAGACAGGGTGCTGGCTACACCTTC. V is TRBV6-5 and J is TRBJ1-2; D perhaps matches TRBD1 (6 bases). This CDR3 contains 11 residues. Germline V CDR1 and CDR2: MNHEY, SVGAGI. V lost 6 bases to trimming and J lost 7 bases, with 9 bases between them.

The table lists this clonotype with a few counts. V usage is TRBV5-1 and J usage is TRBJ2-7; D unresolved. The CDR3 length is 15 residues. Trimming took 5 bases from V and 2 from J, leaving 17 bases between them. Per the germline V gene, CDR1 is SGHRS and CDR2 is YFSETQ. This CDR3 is CASSQDLGRTYEQYF. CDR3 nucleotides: TGCGCCAGCAGTCAAGATCTGGGCAGAACCTACGAGCAGTACTTC.

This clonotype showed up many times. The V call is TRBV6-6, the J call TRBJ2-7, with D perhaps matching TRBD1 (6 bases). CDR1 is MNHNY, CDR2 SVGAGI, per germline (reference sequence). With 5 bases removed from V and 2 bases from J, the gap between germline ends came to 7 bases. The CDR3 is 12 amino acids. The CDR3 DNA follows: TGTGCCAGCAGTCGGACAGCCTACGAGCAGTACTTC. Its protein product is CASSRTAYEQYF.

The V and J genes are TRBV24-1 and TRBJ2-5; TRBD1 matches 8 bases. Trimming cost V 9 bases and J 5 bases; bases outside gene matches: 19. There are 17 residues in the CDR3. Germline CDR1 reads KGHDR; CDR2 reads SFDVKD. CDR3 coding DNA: TGTGCCACCTCCTCCCCACGCGCCCAACAGGGGGAGGAGACCCAGTACTTC. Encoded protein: CATSSPRAQQGEETQYF.

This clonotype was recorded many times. CDR3 DNA: TGCGCCAGCAGCCAACCGGGGGGGAGCGCAGATACGCAGTATTTT. Translation: CASSQPGGSADTQYF. The chain uses TRBV4-1 and TRBJ2-3; 8 bases agree with TRBD2. CDR1 is MGHRA, CDR2 YSYEKL, per germline. V trimming: 2 bases; J trimming: 4 bases; junction bases outside the gene matches: 5. CDR3 length: 15 amino acids.

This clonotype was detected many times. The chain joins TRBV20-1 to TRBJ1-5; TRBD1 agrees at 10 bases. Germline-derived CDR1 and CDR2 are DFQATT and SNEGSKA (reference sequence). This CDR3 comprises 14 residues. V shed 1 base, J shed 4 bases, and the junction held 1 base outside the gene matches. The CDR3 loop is CSARGTGGNQPQHF. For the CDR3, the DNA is TGCAGTGCTAGAGGGACAGGGGGGAATCAGCCCCAGCATTTT.

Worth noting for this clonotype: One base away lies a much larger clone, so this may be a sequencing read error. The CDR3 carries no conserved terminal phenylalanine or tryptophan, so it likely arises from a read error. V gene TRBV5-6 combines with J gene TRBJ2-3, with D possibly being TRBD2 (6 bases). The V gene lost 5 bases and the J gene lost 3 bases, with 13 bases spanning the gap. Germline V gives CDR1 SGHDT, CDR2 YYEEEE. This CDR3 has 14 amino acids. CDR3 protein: CASRRLEFTDTQYY. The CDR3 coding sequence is TGTGCCAGCAGACGACTAGAGTTTACAGATACGCAGTATTAT.

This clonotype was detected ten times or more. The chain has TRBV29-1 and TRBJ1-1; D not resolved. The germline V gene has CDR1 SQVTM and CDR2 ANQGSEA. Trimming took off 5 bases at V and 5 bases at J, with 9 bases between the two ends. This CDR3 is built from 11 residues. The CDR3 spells CSVQRRTEAFF. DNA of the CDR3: TGCAGCGTTCAGAGGCGGACTGAAGCTTTCTTT.

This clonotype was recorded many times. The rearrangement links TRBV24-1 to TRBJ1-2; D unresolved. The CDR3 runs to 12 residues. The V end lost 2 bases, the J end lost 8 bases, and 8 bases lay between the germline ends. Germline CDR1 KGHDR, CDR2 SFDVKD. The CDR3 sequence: CATSDSGRGYTF. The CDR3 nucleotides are TGTGCCACCAGTGATTCTGGGAGGGGCTACACCTTC.

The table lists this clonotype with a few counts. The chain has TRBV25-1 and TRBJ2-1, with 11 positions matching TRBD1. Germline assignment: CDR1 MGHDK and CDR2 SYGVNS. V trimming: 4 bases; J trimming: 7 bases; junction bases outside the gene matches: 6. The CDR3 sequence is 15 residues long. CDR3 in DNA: TGTGCCAGCAGTGGAGGACAGGGGGCTAGGAATGAGCAGTTCTTC. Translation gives CASSGGQGARNEQFF.

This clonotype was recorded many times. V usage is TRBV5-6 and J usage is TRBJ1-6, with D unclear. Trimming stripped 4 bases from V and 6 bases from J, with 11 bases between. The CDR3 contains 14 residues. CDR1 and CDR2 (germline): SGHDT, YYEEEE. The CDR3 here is CASSDEVGNSPLHF. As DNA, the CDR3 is TGTGCCAGCAGCGATGAGGTCGGTAATTCACCCCTCCACTTT.

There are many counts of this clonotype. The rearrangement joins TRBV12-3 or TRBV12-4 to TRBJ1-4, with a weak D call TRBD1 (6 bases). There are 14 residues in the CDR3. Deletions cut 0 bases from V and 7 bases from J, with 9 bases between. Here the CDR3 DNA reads TGTGCCAGCAGTTTAGCAGGGGGGGTTGAAAAACTGTTTTTT. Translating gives CASSLAGGVEKLFF.

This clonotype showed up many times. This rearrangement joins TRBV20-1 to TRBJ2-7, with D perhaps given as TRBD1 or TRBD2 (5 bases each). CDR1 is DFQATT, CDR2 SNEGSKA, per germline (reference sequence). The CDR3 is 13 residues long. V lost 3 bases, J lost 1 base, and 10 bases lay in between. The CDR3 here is CSASLGDSYEQYF. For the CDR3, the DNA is TGCAGTGCTAGTCTGGGGGATTCCTACGAGCAGTACTTC.